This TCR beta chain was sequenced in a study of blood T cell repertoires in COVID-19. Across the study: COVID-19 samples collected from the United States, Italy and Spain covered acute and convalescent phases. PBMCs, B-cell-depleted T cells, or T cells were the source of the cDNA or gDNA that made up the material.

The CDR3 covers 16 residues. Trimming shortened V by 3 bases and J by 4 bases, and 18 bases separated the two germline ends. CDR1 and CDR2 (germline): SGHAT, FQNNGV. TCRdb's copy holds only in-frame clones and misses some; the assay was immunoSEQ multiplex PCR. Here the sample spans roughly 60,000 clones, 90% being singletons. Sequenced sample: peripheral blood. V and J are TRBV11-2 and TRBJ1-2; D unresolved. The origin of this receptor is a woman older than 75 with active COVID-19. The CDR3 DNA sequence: TGTGCCAGCAGCTTGACGGTGACACCCCCTACCTATGGCTACACCTTC. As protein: CASSLTVTPPTYGYTF.